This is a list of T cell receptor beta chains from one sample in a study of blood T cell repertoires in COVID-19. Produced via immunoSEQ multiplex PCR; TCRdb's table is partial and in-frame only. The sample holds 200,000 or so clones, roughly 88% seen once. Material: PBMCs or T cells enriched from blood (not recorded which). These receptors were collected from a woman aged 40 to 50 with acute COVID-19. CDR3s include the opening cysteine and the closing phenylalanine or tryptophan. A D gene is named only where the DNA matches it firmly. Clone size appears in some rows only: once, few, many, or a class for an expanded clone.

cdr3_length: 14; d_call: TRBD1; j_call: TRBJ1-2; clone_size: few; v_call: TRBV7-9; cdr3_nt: TGTGCCAGCAGCTTAGTACAGGGGAAGGGTGGCTACACCTTC; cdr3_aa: CASSLVQGKGGYTF
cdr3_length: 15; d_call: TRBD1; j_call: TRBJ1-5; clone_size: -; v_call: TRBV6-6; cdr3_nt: TGTGCCAGCAGCCAAACCGGGACAGCAAATCAGCCCCAGCATTTT; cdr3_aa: CASSQTGTANQPQHF
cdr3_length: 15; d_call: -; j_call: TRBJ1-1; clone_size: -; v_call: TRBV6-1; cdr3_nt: TGTGCCAGCAGTGACATGGGAGCGGTGAACACTGAAGCTTTCTTT; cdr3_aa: CASSDMGAVNTEAFF
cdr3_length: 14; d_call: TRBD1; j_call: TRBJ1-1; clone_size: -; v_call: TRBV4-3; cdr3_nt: TGCGCCAGCAGCCAACCAACAGGGGGGACTGAAGCTTTCTTT; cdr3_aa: CASSQPTGGTEAFF
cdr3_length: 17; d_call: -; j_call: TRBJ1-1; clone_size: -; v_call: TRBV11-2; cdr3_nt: TGTGCCAGCAGTATGTATCCCCAGGCCAGTCCGAACACTGAAGCTTTCTTT; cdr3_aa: CASSMYPQASPNTEAFF
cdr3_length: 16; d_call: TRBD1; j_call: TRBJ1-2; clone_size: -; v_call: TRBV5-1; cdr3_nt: TGCGCCAGCAGCTTGGGACGTCAGGGGGTCGACTATGGCTACACCTTC; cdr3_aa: CASSLGRQGVDYGYTF
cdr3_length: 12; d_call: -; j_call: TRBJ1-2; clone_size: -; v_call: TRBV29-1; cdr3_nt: TGCAGCGTTGGGGCGGGGGCGAATGGCTACACCTTC; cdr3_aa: CSVGAGANGYTF
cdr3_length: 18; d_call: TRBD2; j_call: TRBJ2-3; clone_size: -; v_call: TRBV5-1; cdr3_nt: TGCGCCAGCAGCTTCAGCCCCCGACTAGCGGGGCGAACAGATACGCAGTATTTT; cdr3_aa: CASSFSPRLAGRTDTQYF
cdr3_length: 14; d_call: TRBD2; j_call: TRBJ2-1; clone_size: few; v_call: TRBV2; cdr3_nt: TGTGCCAGCTCCAGCGGGGGGGCAGGGAATGAGCAGTTCTTC; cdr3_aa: CASSSGGAGNEQFF
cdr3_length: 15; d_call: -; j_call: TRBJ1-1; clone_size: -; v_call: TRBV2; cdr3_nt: TGTGCCAGCAGCCAGCTCCGGACAGCTCCAGCTGAAGCTTTCTTT; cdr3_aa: CASSQLRTAPAEAFF
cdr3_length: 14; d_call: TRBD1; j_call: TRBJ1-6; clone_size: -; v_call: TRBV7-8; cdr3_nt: TGTGCCAGCAGCTTCGGGACAGACAATTCACCCCTCCACTTT; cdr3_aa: CASSFGTDNSPLHF
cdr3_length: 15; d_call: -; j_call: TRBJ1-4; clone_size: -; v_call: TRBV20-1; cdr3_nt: TGCAGTGCTAGTATAGACAGTTCAACTAATGAAAAACTGTTTTTT; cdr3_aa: CSASIDSSTNEKLFF
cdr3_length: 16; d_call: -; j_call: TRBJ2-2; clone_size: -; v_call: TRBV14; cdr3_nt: TGTGCCAGCAGCCAAGGGGGCGGGGCGAACACCGGGGAGCTGTTTTTT; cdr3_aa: CASSQGGGANTGELFF
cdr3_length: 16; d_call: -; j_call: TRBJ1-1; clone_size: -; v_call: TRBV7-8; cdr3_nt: TGTGCCAGCAGCTTAGCGATCGTCGGTACCACCACTGAAGCTTTCTTT; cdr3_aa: CASSLAIVGTTTEAFF
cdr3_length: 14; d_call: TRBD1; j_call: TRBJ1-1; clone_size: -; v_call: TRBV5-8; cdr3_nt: TGTGCCAGCAGCTTGGCCAGGCGGGGACAGGAAGCTTTCTTT; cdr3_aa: CASSLARRGQEAFF
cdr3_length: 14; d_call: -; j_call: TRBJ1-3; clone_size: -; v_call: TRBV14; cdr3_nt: TGTGCCAGCAGCCAAGATAGCGGAGGAAACACCATATATTTT; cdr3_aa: CASSQDSGGNTIYF
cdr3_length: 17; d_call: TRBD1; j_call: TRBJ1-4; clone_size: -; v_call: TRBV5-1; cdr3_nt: TGCGCCAGCAGCCCGTGGACAGGGAGCTTATCTAATGAAAAACTGTTTTTT; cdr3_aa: CASSPWTGSLSNEKLFF
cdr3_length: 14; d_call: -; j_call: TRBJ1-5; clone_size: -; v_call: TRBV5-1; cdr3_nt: TGCGCCAGCAGCTTGGGGGGCAGCAATCAGCCCCAGCATTTT; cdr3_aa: CASSLGGSNQPQHF
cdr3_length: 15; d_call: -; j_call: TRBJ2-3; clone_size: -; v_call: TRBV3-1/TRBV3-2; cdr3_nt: TGTGCCAGCAGCCCGGACAGACTAAGCACAGATACGCAGTATTTT; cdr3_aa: CASSPDRLSTDTQYF
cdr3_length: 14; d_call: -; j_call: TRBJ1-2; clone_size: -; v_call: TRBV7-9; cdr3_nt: TGTGCCAGCGATGATTCCGGACTCTTGGATGGCTACACCTTC; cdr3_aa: CASDDSGLLDGYTF
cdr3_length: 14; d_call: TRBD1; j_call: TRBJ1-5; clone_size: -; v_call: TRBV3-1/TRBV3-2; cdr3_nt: TGTGCCAGCAGTTGGACAGGGGACCCTCAGCCCCAGCATTTT; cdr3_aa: CASSWTGDPQPQHF
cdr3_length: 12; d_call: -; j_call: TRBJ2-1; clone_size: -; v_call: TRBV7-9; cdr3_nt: TGTGCCAGCAGCTTAGCAAACAGAGAGCAGTTCTTC; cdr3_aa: CASSLANREQFF
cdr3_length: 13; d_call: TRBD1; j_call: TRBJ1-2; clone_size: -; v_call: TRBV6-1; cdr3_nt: TGTGCCAGCAGCGAAGGACAGGGGGCTGGCTACACCTTC; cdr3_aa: CASSEGQGAGYTF
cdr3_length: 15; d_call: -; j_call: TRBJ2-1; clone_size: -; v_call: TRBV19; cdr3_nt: TGTGCCAGTAGTACAGGGGTAGCTTTCGGGAATGAGCAGTTCTTC; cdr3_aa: CASSTGVAFGNEQFF
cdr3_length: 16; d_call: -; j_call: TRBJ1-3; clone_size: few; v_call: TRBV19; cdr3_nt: TGTGCCAGTAGTATACCCCGTGCGGGACTTGGAAACACCATATATTTT; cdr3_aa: CASSIPRAGLGNTIYF
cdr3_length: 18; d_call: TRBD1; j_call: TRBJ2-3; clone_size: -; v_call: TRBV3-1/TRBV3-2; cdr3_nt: TGTGCCAGCAGCCAAGATTACAAGGGGGCGCGGGTTAGGGATACGCAGTATTTT; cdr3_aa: CASSQDYKGARVRDTQYF
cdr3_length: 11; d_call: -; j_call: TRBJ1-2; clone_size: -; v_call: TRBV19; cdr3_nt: TGTGCCAGTAGTCTCTTTGGCGGCTACACCTTC; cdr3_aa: CASSLFGGYTF
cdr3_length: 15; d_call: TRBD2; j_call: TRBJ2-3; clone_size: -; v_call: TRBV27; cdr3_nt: TGTGCCAGCAGTCCGACCTTTATAGCGGGGGATACGCAGTATTTT; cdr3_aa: CASSPTFIAGDTQYF
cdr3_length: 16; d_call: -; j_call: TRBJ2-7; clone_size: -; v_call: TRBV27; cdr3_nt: TGTGCCAGCAGTCCGTCGGGTGTGCGGTTGCCCAACGAGCAGTACTTC; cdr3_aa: CASSPSGVRLPNEQYF
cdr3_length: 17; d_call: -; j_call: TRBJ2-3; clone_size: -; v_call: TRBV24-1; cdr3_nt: TGTGCCACCAGTGATTCCCAGATGAGACTGCGGACAGATACGCAGTATTTT; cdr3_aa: CATSDSQMRLRTDTQYF
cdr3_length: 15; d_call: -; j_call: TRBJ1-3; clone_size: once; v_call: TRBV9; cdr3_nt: TGTGCCAGCAGTGACCGAGGCGCCTCTGGAAACACCATATATTTT; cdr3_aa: CASSDRGASGNTIYF
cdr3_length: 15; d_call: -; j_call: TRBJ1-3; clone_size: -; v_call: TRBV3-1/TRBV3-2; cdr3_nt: TGTGCCAGCAGCCAGCTACAGGTTGCTGGAAACACCATATATTTT; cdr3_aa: CASSQLQVAGNTIYF
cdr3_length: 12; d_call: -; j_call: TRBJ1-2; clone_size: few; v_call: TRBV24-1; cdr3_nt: TGTGCCACCAGTGAGTCCTTCGGTGGCTACACCTTC; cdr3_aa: CATSESFGGYTF
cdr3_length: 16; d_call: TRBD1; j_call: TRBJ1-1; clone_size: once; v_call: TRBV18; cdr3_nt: TGTGCCAGCTCACCGAAACAGGGGGCCGAGAACACTGAAGCTTTCTTT; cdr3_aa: CASSPKQGAENTEAFF
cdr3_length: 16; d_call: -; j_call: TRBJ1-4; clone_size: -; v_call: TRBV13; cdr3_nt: TGTGCCAGCAGCTTAGGGGACAGCCCAACTAATGAAAAACTGTTTTTT; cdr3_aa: CASSLGDSPTNEKLFF
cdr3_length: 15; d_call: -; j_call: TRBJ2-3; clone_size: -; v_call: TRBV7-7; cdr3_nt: TGTGCTAGCAGCTTAACAGGGTCAAGCACAGATACGCAGTATTTT; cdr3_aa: CASSLTGSSTDTQYF
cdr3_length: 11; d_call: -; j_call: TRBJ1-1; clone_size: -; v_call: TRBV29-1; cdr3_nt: TGCAGCGTGGGTGGAGGGACTGAAGCTTTCTTT; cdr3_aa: CSVGGGTEAFF
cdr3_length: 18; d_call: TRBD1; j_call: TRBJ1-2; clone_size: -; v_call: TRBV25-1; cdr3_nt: TGTGCCAGCCGGGGGAGTGACCGGGACAGGGGTTTCTTCTATGGCTACACCTTC; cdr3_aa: CASRGSDRDRGFFYGYTF
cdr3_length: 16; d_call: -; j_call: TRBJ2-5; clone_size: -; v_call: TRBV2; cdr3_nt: TGTGCCAGCAGTGAAGCTGGTACAGGAATTCAAGAGACCCAGTACTTC; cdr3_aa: CASSEAGTGIQETQYF
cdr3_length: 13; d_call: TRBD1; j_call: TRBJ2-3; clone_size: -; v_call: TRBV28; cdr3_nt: TGTGCCAGCAGTTATTCGGGGACAGGGACGCAGTATTTT; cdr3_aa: CASSYSGTGTQYF
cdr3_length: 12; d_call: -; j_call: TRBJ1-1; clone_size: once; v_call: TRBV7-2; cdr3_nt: TGTGCCAGCAGCCCCAGCCGGGTTGAAGCTTTCTTT; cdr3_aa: CASSPSRVEAFF
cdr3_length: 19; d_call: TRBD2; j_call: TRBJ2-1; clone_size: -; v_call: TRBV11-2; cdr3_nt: TGTGCCAGCAGCCCGAGTGGACTAGCGGGGGGATTCTCCTACAATGAGCAGTTCTTC; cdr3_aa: CASSPSGLAGGFSYNEQFF
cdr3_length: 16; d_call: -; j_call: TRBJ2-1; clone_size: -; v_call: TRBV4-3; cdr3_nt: TGCGCCAGCAGCCAAGTGGGGCGCTTTCAGTACAATGAGCAGTTCTTC; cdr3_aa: CASSQVGRFQYNEQFF
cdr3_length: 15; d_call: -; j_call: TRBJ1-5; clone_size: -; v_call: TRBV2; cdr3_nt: TGTGCCAGCCGGGAAGGGGCCGGTAGCAATCAGCCCCAGCATTTT; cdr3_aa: CASREGAGSNQPQHF
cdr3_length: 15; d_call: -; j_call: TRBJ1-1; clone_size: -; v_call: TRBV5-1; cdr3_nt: TGCGCCAGCAGCTTCGAAAGAGTCGGGAACACTGAAGCTTTCTTT; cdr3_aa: CASSFERVGNTEAFF
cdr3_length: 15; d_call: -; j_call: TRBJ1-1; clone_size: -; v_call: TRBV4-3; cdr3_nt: TGCGCCAGCAGCCATTCGACAGAATTGGAGACTGAAGCTTTCTTT; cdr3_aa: CASSHSTELETEAFF
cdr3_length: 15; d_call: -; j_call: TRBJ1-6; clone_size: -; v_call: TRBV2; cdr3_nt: TGTGCCAGCAGTGAAGCCGGCTCCTATAATTCACCCCTCCACTTT; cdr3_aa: CASSEAGSYNSPLHF
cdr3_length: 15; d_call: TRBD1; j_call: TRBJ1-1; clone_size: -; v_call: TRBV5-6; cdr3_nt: TGTGCCAGCAGCGGGGCCGGGACAGGGGACACTGAAGCTTTCTTT; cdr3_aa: CASSGAGTGDTEAFF
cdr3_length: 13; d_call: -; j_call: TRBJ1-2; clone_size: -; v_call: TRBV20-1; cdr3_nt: TGCAGCGCAAGTAGGGACACCGGGATAGGCTACACCTTC; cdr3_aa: CSASRDTGIGYTF
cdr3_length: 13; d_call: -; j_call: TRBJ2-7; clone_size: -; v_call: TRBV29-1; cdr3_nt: TGCAGCGTCCGGACGGGGAGCTCCTACGAGCAGTACTTC; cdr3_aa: CSVRTGSSYEQYF
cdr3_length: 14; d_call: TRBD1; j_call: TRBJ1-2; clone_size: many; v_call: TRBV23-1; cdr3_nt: TGCGCCAGCAGTCAACCGGGACAGGACTATGGCTACACCTTC; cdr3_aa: CASSQPGQDYGYTF
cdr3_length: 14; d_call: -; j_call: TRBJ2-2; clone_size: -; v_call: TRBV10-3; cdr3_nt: TGTGCCATCAGTGACCGGACAACGACCGGGGAGCTGTTTTTT; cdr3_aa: CAISDRTTTGELFF
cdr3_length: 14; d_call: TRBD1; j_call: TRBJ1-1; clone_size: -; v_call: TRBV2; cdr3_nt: TGTGCCAGCTCCTACAGGGGGCTGAACACTGAAGCTTTCTTT; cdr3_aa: CASSYRGLNTEAFF
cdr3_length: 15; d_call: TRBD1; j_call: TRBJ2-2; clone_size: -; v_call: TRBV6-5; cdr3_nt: TGTGCCAGCAGTCTGGGGACAGTTAACACCGGGGAGCTGTTTTTT; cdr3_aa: CASSLGTVNTGELFF
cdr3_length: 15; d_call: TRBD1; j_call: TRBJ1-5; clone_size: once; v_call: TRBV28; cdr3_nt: TGTGCCAGCAGCTACCGGGACAGGGAATTACAGCCCCAGCATTTT; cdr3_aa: CASSYRDRELQPQHF